These 24 T cell receptor beta chains came from one sample sequenced in a study of cytomegalovirus exposure and HLA in healthy donors. Using immunoSEQ multiplex PCR, the repertoire was profiled, and TCRdb retains in-frame clones only, with some absent. The table lists around 190,000 clones, about 82% of them singletons. The sequenced sample was PBMCs. All receptors derive from a woman aged 18-29 years in good health and CMV-seronegative.

The chain employs TRBV5-4 and TRBJ2-2; maybe TRBD2 (6 bases). The ends were cut back, 3 bases at V and 4 bases at J, with 10 bases in the middle. The CDR3 loop spans 14 amino acids. Germline V gives CDR1 SGHNT, CDR2 YYREEE (reference sequence). In DNA, the CDR3 is TGTGCCAGCAGCTCGCTGGGGGGCACCGGGGAGCTGTTTTTT. Residues: CASSSLGGTGELFF. Full variable domain (missing parts from reference TRBV5-4 and TRBJ2-2): ETGVTQSPTHLIKTRGQQVTLRCSSQSGHNTVSWYQQALGQGPQFIFQYYREEENGRGNFPPRFSGLQFPNYSSELNVNALELDDSALYLCASSSLGGTGELFFGEGSRLTVL.

This clone was detected a few times. This chain uses TRBV7-9 with TRBJ1-2; D perhaps matches TRBD1 (5 bases). This CDR3 region has 12 residues. Trimming took off 5 bases at V and 7 bases at J, with 11 bases between the two ends. The germline CDR1 and CDR2 sequences are SEHNR and FQNEAQ (reference sequence). Here the CDR3 DNA reads TGTGCCAGCAGCGCGACGACAGCTGGCTACACCTTC. As protein: CASSATTAGYTF.

DNA of the CDR3: TGCGCCAGCAGCTCAAGCCGGGGAGCCGAGACAGATACGCAGTATTTT. Its protein product is CASSSSRGAETDTQYF. The chain combines TRBV4-1 with TRBJ2-3; TRBD2 is a possible D gene (5 bases). This CDR3 region has 16 residues. CDR1 MGHRA and CDR2 YSYEKL come from the germline V gene. V was trimmed by 5 bases and J by 3 bases, leaving 18 bases between them.

The sample holds one count of this clone. CDR3 nucleotide sequence: TGCGCCAGCAGCCCCTGGGACAGCCACAATGAGCAGTTCTTC. Translated: CASSPWDSHNEQFF. The chain uses TRBV5-1 and TRBJ2-1; 7 bases align to TRBD1. The ends lost 4 bases at V and 5 bases at J; junction bases unmatched: 6. Germline-derived CDR1 and CDR2 are SGHRS and YFSETQ. CDR3 size: 14 residues.

This chain links TRBV6-1 with TRBJ1-1; D is perhaps TRBD1 (5 bases). V lost 10 bases and J 11 bases, leaving 17 bases between the germline ends. Germline CDR1 and CDR2: MNHNS and SASEGT. CDR3 length equals 11 residues. This CDR3 reads CATFSREGAFF. The CDR3 coding sequence is TGTGCCACCTTCAGTAGGGAGGGGGCTTTCTTT.

This clone occurred a few times. The chain uses TRBV11-2 and TRBJ2-3; no clear D gene. CDR3 size: 14 residues. The V end was cut by 5 bases, the J end by 5 bases, with 14 bases between. CDR1 and CDR2 from the germline V gene are SGHAT and FQNNGV. The CDR3 region has the DNA TGTGCCAGCAGCCTATTCGAGGTAGTAGATACGCAGTATTTT. Its protein product is CASSLFEVVDTQYF.

The CDR3 loop reads CASSSGATRQGRGYTF. CDR3 coding DNA: TGTGCCAGCAGCTCTGGCGCGACCCGACAGGGCCGGGGCTACACCTTC. The chain is built from TRBV5-4 and TRBJ1-2; 7 positions match TRBD1. The J segment lost 8 bases and the V segment lost 3 bases, leaving 16 bases of the junction unmatched. Germline V lookup: CDR1 SGHNT, CDR2 YYREEE (reference sequence). The CDR3 has 16 residues. Using reference TRBV5-4 and TRBJ1-2 for the parts outside the CDR3, the full variable domain is ETGVTQSPTHLIKTRGQQVTLRCSSQSGHNTVSWYQQALGQGPQFIFQYYREEENGRGNFPPRFSGLQFPNYSSELNVNALELDDSALYLCASSSGATRQGRGYTFGSGTRLTVV.

The chain carries TRBV28 and TRBJ1-5, with 11 bases that match TRBD1. Trimming removed 5 bases from V and 6 bases from J; junction bases left unmatched: 6. Looked up from germline, CDR1 is MDHEN and CDR2 is SYDVKM. The CDR3 is made up of 15 amino acids. The CDR3 region is CASSLDRGRVQPQHF. CDR3 coding DNA: TGTGCCAGCAGTCTGGACAGGGGGCGTGTTCAGCCCCAGCATTTT.

The chain employs TRBV5-4 and TRBJ2-3, with a weak D call TRBD2 (6 bases). The V end lost 2 bases, the J end lost 3 bases, and 7 bases lay between the germline ends. This CDR3 spans 13 amino acids. Germline lookup yields CDR1 SGHNT and CDR2 YYREEE (reference sequence). CDR3 loop: CASSFGGTDTQYF. The CDR3 DNA sequence: TGTGCCAGCAGCTTTGGGGGGACAGATACGCAGTATTTT.

This chain connects TRBV6-4 to TRBJ2-7; 7 bases line up with TRBD1. The CDR3 contains 15 residues. Trimming took 3 bases from V and 0 from J; bases not matched to a gene: 5. Germline-derived CDR1 and CDR2 are MRHNA and SNTAGT. The CDR3 DNA reads TGTGCCAGCAGTGAAGCGACAGGGACCTCCTACGAGCAGTACTTC. The encoded protein is CASSEATGTSYEQYF.

The chain uses TRBV7-8 and TRBJ2-7; 7 nucleotides line up with TRBD1. The V and J ends lost 2 bases and 0 bases, in that order; junction bases with no gene match: 1. The CDR3 runs 14 residues. Per germline, CDR1 SGHVS and CDR2 FQNEAQ. CDR3 sequence (DNA): TGTGCCAGCAGCTTAAGGGACAGCTCCTACGAGCAGTACTTC. Its translation is CASSLRDSSYEQYF.

DNA of the CDR3: TGCGCCAGCAGCCCCCAAGCCCCGGTGGACACTGAAGCTTTCTTT. This sequence encodes CASSPQAPVDTEAFF. This rearrangement joins TRBV5-1 to TRBJ1-1, with no clear D. Between the trimmed V and J ends, which lost 4 bases and 3 bases, there was a span of 16 bases. Germline V gene data show CDR1 as SGHRS and CDR2 as YFSETQ. The CDR3 consists of 15 residues.

The chain links TRBV5-1 to TRBJ2-3, with a weak D call TRBD2 (6 bases). This CDR3 has 16 amino acids. The V end was cut by 3 bases, the J end by 0 bases, with 14 bases between. CDR1 and CDR2 from the germline V gene are SGHRS and YFSETQ. The CDR3 coding sequence is TGCGCCAGCAGCTGGGGGAGGAGCGGTAGCACAGATACGCAGTATTTT. It specifies CASSWGRSGSTDTQYF.

The V and J genes are TRBV7-2 and TRBJ2-2; 9 bases map to TRBD1. CDR3 size: 14 residues. Germline V gives CDR1 SGHTA, CDR2 FQGNSA. V was pared by 9 bases and J by 5 bases, with 7 bases of the junction left unmatched. CDR3 residues: CARRTGQGTGELFF. CDR3 DNA: TGTGCCAGGAGAACGGGACAGGGAACCGGGGAGCTGTTTTTT. The whole variable domain, filled in from reference TRBV7-2 and TRBJ2-2, reads GAGVSQSPSNKVTEKGKDVELRCDPISGHTALYWYRQSLGQGLEFLIYFQGNSAPDKSGLPSDRFSAERTGGSVSTLTIQRTQQEDSAVYLCARRTGQGTGELFFGEGSRLTVL.

J is TRBJ2-3 and V is TRBV9; D is ambiguous. The germline CDR1 and CDR2 sequences are SGDLS and YYNGEE. This CDR3 is 15 amino acids long. The V and J ends lost 4 bases and 4 bases respectively, with 16 bases between them. The CDR3 nucleotides read TGTGCCAGCAGCATTCGGGTTGGCACCTCAGATACGCAGTATTTT. Protein product: CASSIRVGTSDTQYF.

V is TRBV19 and J is TRBJ1-1; D perhaps matches TRBD1 (6 bases). The CDR3 is 13 amino acids. Germline loops: CDR1 LNHDA, CDR2 SQIVND (reference sequence). The V gene lost 3 bases and the J gene lost 1 base, with 6 bases spanning the gap. The CDR3 reads CASSMTGNTEAFF. In DNA, the CDR3 is TGTGCCAGTAGTATGACAGGGAACACTGAAGCTTTCTTT.

This clone occurred a few times. The chain links TRBV30 to TRBJ1-4, with D uncertain. The CDR3 sequence is 17 residues long. Germline CDR1 is GTSNPN and CDR2 is SVGIG (reference sequence). The ends were cut back, 1 base at V and 8 bases at J, with 23 bases in the middle. The CDR3, as DNA: TGTGCCTGGAGTGCAAAAGGCCCGGTCCAGCGACTGGAAAAACTGTTTTTT. It encodes CAWSAKGPVQRLEKLFF.

This sequence joins TRBV19 and TRBJ2-7, with 8 bases aligning to TRBD1. The J segment lost 2 bases and the V segment lost 5 bases, leaving 2 bases of the junction unmatched. CDR3 length: 13 residues. Germline values: CDR1 LNHDA, CDR2 SQIVND (reference sequence). The CDR3 region has the DNA TGTGCCAGTAGTGTGGGACAGGCCTACGAGCAGTACTTC. It translates to CASSVGQAYEQYF.

The gene calls are TRBV29-1 and TRBJ1-2; TRBD1 matches at 9 bases. The V gene's germline CDR1 is SQVTM and CDR2 ANQGSEA. Trimming cost V 5 bases and J 4 bases; bases outside gene matches: 23. The CDR3 contains 19 residues. The CDR3 DNA reads as TGCAGCGTTTCTCCCCCCGGGACAGGGACAGCGGGAGAGCTCTATGGCTACACCTTC. Translated: CSVSPPGTGTAGELYGYTF.

This clone was observed a single time. The chain carries TRBV5-1 and TRBJ2-6; 8 bases are a match to TRBD1. The germline V gene encodes CDR1 SGHRS and CDR2 YFSETQ. With 0 bases clipped from V and 2 bases from J, the junction kept 4 bases outside the gene matches. This CDR3 comprises 17 residues. The CDR3 is CASSLAPTGAGANVLTF. The CDR3 DNA is TGCGCCAGCAGCTTGGCCCCGACAGGGGCTGGGGCCAACGTCCTGACTTTC. The full variable domain, in which reference TRBV5-1 and TRBJ2-6 provide the parts outside the CDR3, is KAGVTQTPRYLIKTRGQQVTLSCSPISGHRSVSWYQQTPGQGLQFLFEYFSETQRNKGNFPGRFSGRQFSNSRSEMNVSTLELGDSALYLCASSLAPTGAGANVLTFGAGSRLTVL.

This clone appeared once. This chain links TRBV19 with TRBJ1-2, with a weak D call TRBD1 (5 bases). V was pared by 2 bases and J by 8 bases, with 15 bases between. The CDR3 contains 14 residues. The germline V gene encodes CDR1 LNHDA and CDR2 SQIVND (reference sequence). CDR3 protein: CASSIPGLLMGYTF. The CDR3 region has the DNA TGTGCCAGTAGTATACCAGGGTTGTTAATGGGCTACACCTTC.

V and J are TRBV13 and TRBJ2-7; TRBD2 agrees at 13 bases. Germline V gene data show CDR1 as PRHDT and CDR2 as FYEKMQ (reference sequence). The trim removed 5 bases at V and 6 bases at J, leaving 4 bases unmatched. This CDR3 contains 14 residues. The CDR3 DNA reads TGTGCCAGCAGCCCCCGGACTAGCGGGGGCGAGCAGTACTTC. Amino acid sequence: CASSPRTSGGEQYF.

This chain connects TRBV5-5 to TRBJ2-2; no reliable D call. The CDR3 length is 15 residues. CDR1 and CDR2 from the germline V gene are SGHKS and YYEKEE (reference sequence). V was shortened by 2 bases and J by 7 bases, with 15 bases between the two germline ends. This chain's CDR3 is CASSFFVAIGGELFF. The CDR3, as DNA: TGTGCCAGCAGCTTTTTTGTAGCTATAGGCGGGGAGCTGTTTTTT.

This clone was detected once. The chain couples TRBV6-4 to TRBJ1-5, with TRBD1 matching 7 bases. This CDR3 region has 15 residues. V was pared by 2 bases and J by 7 bases, with 8 bases of the junction left unmatched. Germline assignment: CDR1 MRHNA and CDR2 SNTAGT. The CDR3 DNA reads as TGTGCCAGCAGTGACCACCGGGACAGAAAACAGCCCCAGCATTTT. Residues: CASSDHRDRKQPQHF.